These 26 T cell receptor beta chains came from one sample sequenced in a study of early T cells in non-severe SARS-CoV-2 infection. TCRdb reanalysed the 5' RACE reads using MiXCR and keeps one entry per CDR3 protein. The table records approximately 73,000 distinct CDR3 sequences, over 9% of them present only once. Sequenced sample: whole blood. The receptors were sampled from an adult who was a healthcare worker with PCR-confirmed SARS-CoV-2 infection or an uninfected control (not recorded which).

There are many counts of this clonotype. This rearrangement joins TRBV20-1 to TRBJ2-5; the D gene is possibly TRBD2 (6 bases). Germline V gives CDR1 DFQATT, CDR2 SNEGSKA (reference sequence). The CDR3 sequence is 12 residues long. V gave up 8 bases and J gave up 5 bases, with 15 bases separating them. The CDR3 bases are TGCAGTCCCCGGAGGGATGGTGAGACCCAGTACTTC. Translation: CSPRRDGETQYF.

The genes are TRBV18 and TRBJ2-5; either TRBD1 or TRBD2 may supply D (5 bases each). The V gene's germline CDR1 is KGHSH and CDR2 LQKENI. Trimming removed 2 bases from V and 2 bases from J, with 12 bases in between. This CDR3 is 15 amino acids long. The CDR3 DNA sequence: TGTGCCAGCTCACCAGCCGGGACCGTTCAAGAGACCCAGTACTTC. Protein product: CASSPAGTVQETQYF.

This clonotype was seen ten or more times. The chain links TRBV12-3 or TRBV12-4 to TRBJ1-2; D uncertain. Trimming pared 6 bases from V and 8 bases from J, leaving 13 bases between. The CDR3 contains 12 residues. Here the CDR3 reads CASRGRMSGYTF. DNA of the CDR3: TGTGCCAGCAGGGGGAGAATGTCAGGCTACACCTTC.

This clonotype has at least ten counts. The V gene is TRBV10-3, the J gene TRBJ1-5; D gene unclear. This CDR3 region has 14 residues. V was shortened by 2 bases and J by 5 bases, with 10 bases between the two germline ends. Germline CDR1 and CDR2: ENHRY and SYGVKD. In DNA form, the CDR3 reads TGTGCCATCAGTGAGAGGCCCGGGGATCAGCCCCAGCATTTT. Amino acid sequence: CAISERPGDQPQHF.

The J gene is TRBJ2-7, the V gene TRBV29-1; 8 bases are a match to TRBD2. Trimming at V came to 3 bases and at J to 6 bases, leaving 1 base not matched to a gene. This CDR3 spans 11 amino acids. The germline gives CDR1 SQVTM, CDR2 ANQGSEA. The CDR3 spells CSVEAGGEQYF. DNA of the CDR3: TGCAGCGTTGAGGCGGGGGGCGAGCAGTACTTC.

This clonotype was recorded many times. The rearrangement links TRBV5-1 to TRBJ2-5; TRBD2 might be the D (6 bases). The V gene lost 6 bases and the J gene lost 1 base, with 19 bases spanning the gap. The germline CDR1 and CDR2 sequences are SGHRS and YFSETQ. The CDR3 has 16 amino acids. The CDR3 coding sequence is TGCGCCAGCACATATTCTGGGGGAGCGGGCCAAGAGACCCAGTACTTC. This sequence encodes CASTYSGGAGQETQYF.

This clonotype was detected a few times. The chain carries TRBV9 and TRBJ2-2, with a possible D match to TRBD1 (5 bases). CDR3 length: 13 amino acids. CDR1 SGDLS and CDR2 YYNGEE come from the germline V gene. V lost 4 bases and J 6 bases, leaving 10 bases between the germline ends. The CDR3: CASSRSGSGELFF. CDR3 DNA: TGTGCCAGCAGCAGATCAGGGTCCGGGGAGCTGTTTTTT.

J is TRBJ1-1 and V is TRBV11-1; D unclear. V was cut by 1 base and J by 3 bases, with 9 bases left in between. Germline lookup yields CDR1 SGHAT and CDR2 FQDESV (reference sequence). CDR3 length equals 14 residues. As DNA, the CDR3 is TGTGCCAGCAGCTTAGGGGCGCGGGACACTGAAGCTTTCTTT. Translated, it gives CASSLGARDTEAFF.

This clonotype has more than one count but fewer than ten. V is TRBV6-5 and J is TRBJ2-7; TRBD1 matches at 10 bases. The CDR3 extends over 16 amino acids. Unmatched junction bases numbered 6, after V lost 4 bases and J lost 0 bases. The germline V gene encodes CDR1 MNHEY and CDR2 SVGAGI. This CDR3 reads CASSSRGTGDSYEQYF. In nucleotides, the CDR3 is TGTGCCAGCAGTTCGAGAGGGACAGGGGACTCCTACGAGCAGTACTTC.

This clonotype has ten or more counts. The chain employs TRBV11-3 and TRBJ2-7; 10 nucleotides agree with TRBD1. The V and J ends lost 5 bases and 3 bases, in that order; junction bases with no gene match: 7. This CDR3 comprises 15 residues. Germline V gene sequence: CDR1 SGHNT, CDR2 YENEEA. The CDR3 nucleotides read TGTGCCAGCAGCAAAGGGGGACAGGGGTACTACGAGCAGTACTTC. The encoded protein is CASSKGGQGYYEQYF.

This clonotype appeared a few times. The chain joins TRBV2 to TRBJ1-1; 10 nucleotides line up with TRBD1. Germline CDR1 SNHLY, CDR2 FYNNEI. V lost 8 bases and J lost 1; bases outside the gene matches: 7. This CDR3 spans 15 amino acids. This chain's CDR3 is CASQGTGAQNTEAFF. The CDR3 coding sequence is TGTGCCAGCCAAGGGACAGGGGCGCAGAACACTGAAGCTTTCTTT. The full variable domain, completed using reference TRBV2 and TRBJ1-1, is EPEVTQTPSHQVTQMGQEVILRCVPISNHLYFYWYRQILGQKVEFLVSFYNNEISEKSEIFDDQFSVERPDGSNFTLKIRSTKLEDSAMYFCASQGTGAQNTEAFFGQGTRLTVV.

This clonotype was observed at least ten times. The chain couples TRBV7-2 to TRBJ1-2, with D tentatively TRBD1 (6 bases). This CDR3 region has 13 residues. V dropped 4 bases and J dropped 13 bases, with 19 bases sitting between them. Per the germline V gene, CDR1 is SGHTA and CDR2 is FQGNSA. The DNA for the CDR3 is TGTGCCAGCAGCTCCCTGACAGGTCCCCCTCCCACCTTC. Encoded protein: CASSSLTGPPPTF. Supplemented by reference TRBV7-2 and TRBJ1-2, the full variable domain reads GAGVSQSPSNKVTEKGKDVELRCDPISGHTALYWYRQSLGQGLEFLIYFQGNSAPDKSGLPSDRFSAERTGGSVSTLTIQRTQQEDSAVYLCASSSLTGPPPTFGSGTRLTVV.

With regard to this clonotype: Given a much more abundant clone one base away, this may be a read error. This chain links TRBV12-3 or TRBV12-4 with TRBJ2-3; possible D gene TRBD2, 5 bases. This CDR3 contains 12 residues. This chain's CDR3 is CVSSGESVTQYF. CDR3 coding DNA: TGTGTCAGCAGCGGCGAGTCGGTTACGCAGTATTTT.

This clonotype occurred a few times. This chain joins TRBV11-2 and TRBJ2-1; TRBD1 matches 10 bases. CDR1 and CDR2 (germline): SGHAT, FQNNGV. Trimming took 6 bases from V and 1 from J; bases not matched to a gene: 6. The CDR3 is 16 residues long. CDR3 sequence reads: CASRPTGGESYNEQFF. As DNA, the CDR3 is TGTGCCAGCAGGCCGACAGGGGGCGAATCCTACAATGAGCAGTTCTTC.

At least ten counts were recorded for this clonotype. The rearrangement uses TRBV9 and TRBJ2-7; tentative D call: TRBD1 (9 bases). Germline CDR1 and CDR2: SGDLS and YYNGEE. The CDR3 spans 17 residues. The V end lost 3 bases, the J end lost 4 bases, and 23 bases lay between the germline ends. CDR3 residues: CASSAGGRGQGVYEQYF. CDR3 DNA: TGTGCCAGCAGCGCGGGAGGGAGGGGACAGGGTGTATACGAGCAGTACTTC.

The chain links TRBV7-2 to TRBJ2-2; 8 bases align to TRBD1. The CDR3 length is 16 residues. With 5 bases clipped from V and 1 base from J, the junction kept 6 bases outside the gene matches. In germline, CDR1 is SGHTA, CDR2 FQGNSA. Written as DNA, the CDR3 is TGTGCCAGCAGCACTCAGGGGGCGAGGAACACCGGGGAGCTGTTTTTT. Translating gives CASSTQGARNTGELFF. Full variable domain (rest looked up from reference TRBV7-2 and TRBJ2-2): GAGVSQSPSNKVTEKGKDVELRCDPISGHTALYWYRQSLGQGLEFLIYFQGNSAPDKSGLPSDRFSAERTGGSVSTLTIQRTQQEDSAVYLCASSTQGARNTGELFFGEGSRLTVL.

J is TRBJ1-1 and V is TRBV9, with D perhaps matching TRBD1 (5 bases). Trimming took 3 bases from V and 1 from J, leaving 7 bases between them. Germline CDR1 and CDR2: SGDLS and YYNGEE. The CDR3 has 13 residues. CDR3 sequence: CASSAGPNTEAFF. The CDR3 coding sequence is TGTGCCAGCAGCGCGGGACCGAACACTGAAGCTTTCTTT.

The chain uses TRBV5-5 and TRBJ2-1; TRBD1 matches at 10 bases. Per germline, CDR1 SGHKS and CDR2 YYEKEE (reference sequence). This CDR3 spans 15 amino acids. The V segment lost 2 bases and the J segment 4 bases; nucleotides outside the gene matches: 3. CDR3 sequence reads: CASSFWTGGYNEQFF. The CDR3 nucleotides read TGTGCCAGCAGCTTTTGGACAGGGGGGTACAATGAGCAGTTCTTC.

The CDR3 reads CASSQGGLTETQYF. The CDR3 region has the DNA TGTGCCAGCAGCCAAGGGGGGCTCACCGAGACCCAGTACTTC. This rearrangement joins TRBV4-2 to TRBJ2-5, with TRBD1 as a possible D gene (6 bases). V was cut by 1 base and J by 5 bases, with 11 bases left in between. Germline values: CDR1 LGHNA, CDR2 YNFKEQ. The length of the CDR3 is 14 residues.

The rearrangement uses TRBV4-1 and TRBJ1-6; D is ambiguous. From germline, CDR1 is MGHRA and CDR2 YSYEKL. V lost 0 bases and J 0 bases, leaving 12 bases between the germline ends. The CDR3 totals 18 residues. CDR3 region: CASSQESFQSSYNSPLHF. The CDR3 DNA follows: TGCGCCAGCAGCCAAGAGAGTTTCCAGAGCTCCTATAATTCACCCCTCCACTTT.

V gene TRBV29-1 combines with J gene TRBJ1-5; no reliable D call. This CDR3 has 15 amino acids. Germline V gene data show CDR1 as SQVTM and CDR2 as ANQGSEA. Trimming cost V 4 bases and J 0 bases, with 13 bases left between them. The DNA of the CDR3 is TGCAGCGTTGTTACTGTCGGGAATAGCAATCAGCCCCAGCATTTT. Translation: CSVVTVGNSNQPQHF.

The sample holds many counts of this clonotype. This rearrangement joins TRBV2 to TRBJ1-2; tentative D call: TRBD1 (6 bases). The CDR3 runs to 14 residues. Germline V gene sequence: CDR1 SNHLY, CDR2 FYNNEI. Trimming stripped 2 bases from V and 7 bases from J, with 14 bases between. The CDR3 region has the DNA TGTGCCAGCAGTGAACTCCGGGGGCGCGGTGGCTACACCTTC. The encoded protein is CASSELRGRGGYTF.

The J gene is TRBJ1-1, the V gene TRBV14; D unresolved. Per the germline V gene, CDR1 is SGHDN and CDR2 is FVKESK. Trimming left V 1 base short and J 10 bases short, with 13 bases between. The CDR3 sequence is 13 residues long. The CDR3 bases are TGTGCCAGCAGCCAAGTTCCGGGGTTAGGAGCTTTCTTT. Translation gives CASSQVPGLGAFF.

This chain joins TRBV3-1 and TRBJ2-5; no clear D. The CDR3 loop spans 12 amino acids. Germline loops: CDR1 LGHDT, CDR2 YNNKEL (reference sequence). The V end was cut by 3 bases, the J end by 5 bases, with 7 bases between. Here the CDR3 reads CASSQLRETQYF. The CDR3 DNA reads TGTGCCAGCAGCCAGTTAAGGGAGACCCAGTACTTC.

In its sample, this clonotype ranks as medium-sized. The rearrangement links TRBV4-1 to TRBJ2-5, with D tentatively TRBD1 (5 bases). This CDR3 comprises 15 residues. V was shortened by 5 bases and J by 7 bases, with 20 bases between the two germline ends. Germline CDR1 and CDR2: MGHRA and YSYEKL. The CDR3 DNA reads TGCGCCAGCAGCAAACCGTTCGGTGGTCAGGGGACCCAGTACTTC. Translation: CASSKPFGGQGTQYF.

This clonotype was counted many times. CDR3 DNA: TGTGCCAGCAGCCAGGCAGGCACAGATACGCAGTATTTT. It is translated as CASSQAGTDTQYF. The chain couples TRBV3-1 to TRBJ2-3; no clear D gene. The CDR3 extends over 13 amino acids. Germline CDR1 LGHDT, CDR2 YNNKEL (reference sequence). V was cut by 3 bases and J by 1 base, with 5 bases left in between.